This T cell receptor beta chain originates from a study of T-cell memory formation after mild COVID-19 (dated by TCRdb to the early 2020s). General notes on the study: Most TCR sequence clusters were specific to one of the two donors. In a couple of donors, T-cell clones that expanded and contracted after mild COVID-19 were followed by sequencing TCRalpha and TCRbeta repertoires longitudinally. Two young, previously healthy adult volunteers made up the cohort, one male and one female.

Ficoll-Paque density gradient centrifugation was used to isolate PBMCs. Sequencer: Illumina NovaSeq 6000. TCRalpha and TCRbeta cDNA libraries were constructed by 5'RACE with constant-segment primers, with sample barcodes and unique molecular identifiers being introduced. RNA was extracted from every sample with Trizol reagent. Amplification of the libraries took two PCR steps, and the second step added a second sample barcode plus Illumina TruSeq adapters. Sequencing of libraries was performed on an Illumina NovaSeq with 2 x 150 bp paired-end reads. The published analysis was carried out like this. Demultiplexing of reads and collapsing into UMI-guided consensus sequences were performed with migec v1.2.7. Using mixcr v2.1.11, UMI consensuses were aligned to TRA and TRB V and J templates and then assembled into clonotypes. Clonotypes were classified as expanded or contracted when called significant by both edgeR and NoisET, with noise models trained on biological replicates. edgeR calls used a false discovery rate-adjusted p below 0.01 and a log2 fold-change threshold of 1. As an exploratory analysis of dynamics, max-normalized trajectories of the 1000 most abundant clonotypes were examined by PCA with hierarchical clustering. Separately sequenced CD4+ and CD8+ repertoires were used to assign a CD4 or CD8 phenotype to each responding clone. TCRdb itself trimmed the public reads at Q25 with fastp, ran MiXCR and retained productive beta chains. Here each entry gathers all rows of one CDR3 protein and keeps the most common genes and DNA. These V and J calls rely on TCRdb rather than the paper's analysis. The sample has 380,000 or so distinct CDR3 sequences on record, under 15% of them singletons. The ten largest clones take up 20% to 25% of the sample.

Overall study outcomes, separate from this receptor: SARS-CoV-2 specificity of the second-wave clones peaking on day 37 was not confirmed. Some responding clones were detected in pre-infection memory, suggesting pre-existing cross-reactive memory T cells joined the SARS-CoV-2 response. Only a couple of mild cases were covered by the study, and larger cohorts that include severe cases with pre-infection samples were considered necessary. Clones that contracted from day 15 to 85 showed balanced CD4/CD8 phenotypes, whereas a second wave of clones that expanded from day 15 to 37 leaned towards CD4+. Contracting CD4+ clones were located mainly in the CM and EM memory subsets, whereas CD8+ clones were found to be enriched in EMRA.

CDR1 and CDR2, looked up from the germline V gene (reference sequence), are SEHNR and FQNEAQ. The CDR3 sequence holds 16 residues, the cysteine and phenylalanine included. Left in the record is the CDR3 DNA by itself, 48 bases read in frame from the first base. V ends up 4 bases short and J 2 bases short, with an unmatched junction base count of 4. In regard to this clonotype: The antigen it binds to is not known. No per-base quality is available; no much larger clone lies one base away.

The sequenced material came from PBMCs or a T cell subset sorted from them (not recorded which). This receptor chain uses TRBV7-9 and TRBJ2-1, with TRBD2 identical over 11 junction bases. The sequence was collected from a man aged 18 to 29 who had mild COVID-19 (a few samples of this study predate the infection). The sample titles of this study are shuffled in the database, so cell type and time point are left out; the donor was told from shared clones. The nucleotide sequence is TGTGCCAGCAGCTCTTCACTAGCGGGGGCCTACAATGAGCAGTTCTTC. This sequence encodes CASSSSLAGAYNEQFF.